This T cell receptor beta chain comes out of a study of control samples from healthy donors and cancer patients. The count of this clone is one. The sample holds other DNA sequences that translate to the same CDR3. CDR1 is MNHEY and CDR2 is SVGAGI in the germline V gene. The CDR3 extends over 14 amino acids. The V and J ends lost 6 bases and 2 bases, in that order; junction bases with no gene match: 6. Measured with immunoSEQ multiplex PCR; TCRdb has only the in-frame clones, and not every one. The sample records more than 150,000 clones, approximately 90% being singletons. The sample taken for sequencing was blood. The receptor's source is a woman aged 25 to 39 in good health. V gene TRBV6-5 combines with J gene TRBJ2-7, with 8 bases lining up with TRBD1. CDR3 in DNA: TGTGCCAGCAGCTCCGACAGGGGACCCTACGAGCAGTACTTC. This encodes CASSSDRGPYEQYF.